This TCR beta chain comes out of a study of spatial heterogeneity in lung cancer (dated by TCRdb to between 2017 and 2020). With respect to the entire study: More beta-chain than alpha-chain transcripts were consistently detected, likely reflecting higher beta-chain transcript abundance. In tumor regions, TCR transcript counts showed a strong correlation with a T cell transcriptional module score derived from matched bulk RNA-seq. In the raw uncorrected reads, each unique combination of TCR and UMI appeared more than ten times on average. TCR alpha and beta repertoires were quantitatively compared across multiple tumor regions, matched nontumor lung and blood in non-small cell lung cancer. TCR repertoire features were related to nonsynonymous mutation counts determined by whole-exome sequencing of tumor tissue. At surgery, both alpha and beta chains were TCR-sequenced in some 220 tumor regions, over 61 matched nontumor lung samples and a few dozen PBMC samples.

Overall results and qualifications from the work: Counts of ubiquitous and regional expanded TCRs correlated with counts of ubiquitous and regional nonsynonymous mutations, respectively. Estimated TCR-seq coverage of tumor T cells was only about 7.4% for alpha chains and about 14% for beta chains. The tumor nonsynonymous mutation count correlated with the number of expanded alpha and beta TCRs within the tumor. Additional single-cell paired TCR alpha and beta sequencing was considered necessary to confirm, at a functional level, the hypothesis that regional TCRs recognize regional mutations.

The sample's time point, from its label and the paper: sample taken at primary tumor resection. The donors were approximately 70 patients from the lung TRACERx cohort who had early-stage, untreated non-small cell lung cancer. Without any cell sorting, TCR sequencing was performed on whole RNA extracted either from tumor and nontumor lung tissue or from cryopreserved PBMC samples. Patients were selected for TCR sequencing only if sufficient RNA was available from at least two tumor regions. Before being selected, tumor and adjacent nontumor lung specimens were reviewed by a lung pathologist. Library creation used 5' RACE. Sequencing was performed on a NextSeq 500. In the TCR library protocol, a unique molecular identifier was attached to each TCR cDNA molecule so that PCR and sequencing errors could be corrected. As for how the authors treated the data: TCR identification, UMI-based error correction and CDR3 extraction were performed with Decombinator tools. Expanded TCRs were defined as those above a frequency of 2 per 1,000, corresponding to the top 1% of the tumor frequency distribution. Expanded tumor TCRs statistically deemed absent (corrected P<0.05) from at least one tumor region were classed as regional, and all other expanded tumor TCRs were classed as ubiquitous. Each repertoire was subsampled 100 times to 5,000 TCRs, after which Renyi diversity was computed with the R vegan package. To build CDR3 similarity networks, amino acid triplet string-kernel similarity was used, and CDR3s were connected when their pairwise similarity was above 0.82. Using fastp trimming at Q25 and MiXCR clonotype assembly, TCRdb reanalyzed the public sequencing data and kept in-frame beta chains. Every distinct CDR3 protein forms one entry, paired with its most common genes and DNA. The V and J calls come from TCRdb's annotation, not from the publication. The sample table lists approximately 3,100 distinct CDR3 sequences, 9.2% of them with a count of one. About 39% of the sample comes from the top ten.

About this clonotype itself: No antigen is known for it. Base qualities were left out, and no much larger clone turns up one base away.

Sample: lung tumor tissue, taken at surgery. The clonotype comes from a male donor with early-stage non-small cell lung cancer.

The CDR3 in this case is CASSHSSGGAGGNEQFF. The DNA sequence follows: TGCGCCAGCAGCCATTCTAGCGGGGGGGCCGGAGGGAATGAGCAGTTCTTC. The chain uses TRBV4-1 and TRBJ2-1, with 12 central nucleotides matching TRBD2. Trimming accounts for 3 bases at V and 7 bases at J, while the number of junction bases matched to no gene is 10. From a lookup of the germline V gene, CDR1 and CDR2 are MGHRA and YSYEKL. The CDR3 spans 17 residues, from the cysteine through the phenylalanine. Only the CDR3 part of the read is kept: 51 bases, read in frame from the first base.